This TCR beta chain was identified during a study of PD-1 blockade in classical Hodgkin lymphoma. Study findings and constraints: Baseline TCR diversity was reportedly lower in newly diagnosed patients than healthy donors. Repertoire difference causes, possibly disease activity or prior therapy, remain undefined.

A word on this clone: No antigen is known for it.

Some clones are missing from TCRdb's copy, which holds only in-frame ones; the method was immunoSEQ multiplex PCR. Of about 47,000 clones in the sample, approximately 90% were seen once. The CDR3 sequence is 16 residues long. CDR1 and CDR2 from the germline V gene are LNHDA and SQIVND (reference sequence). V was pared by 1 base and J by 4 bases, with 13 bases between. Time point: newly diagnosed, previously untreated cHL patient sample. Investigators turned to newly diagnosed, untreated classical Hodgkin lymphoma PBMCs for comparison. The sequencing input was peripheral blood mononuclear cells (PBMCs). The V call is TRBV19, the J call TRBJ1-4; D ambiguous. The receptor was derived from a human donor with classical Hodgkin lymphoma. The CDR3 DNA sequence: TGTGCCAGTAGTATAGGTGTTAACAGACGTAATGAAAAACTGTTTTTT. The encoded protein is CASSIGVNRRNEKLFF. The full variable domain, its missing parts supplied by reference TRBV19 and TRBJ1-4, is DGGITQSPKYLFRKEGQNVTLSCEQNLNHDAMYWYRQDPGQGLRLIYYSQIVNDFQKGDIAEGYSVSREKKESFPLTVTSAQKNPTAFYLCASSIGVNRRNEKLFFGSGTQLSVL.